Each of the 18 T cell receptor beta chains below was sequenced from the same sample in a study of T-cell reconstitution after alpha-beta-depleted transplantation in children. Unique molecular identifiers featured in how the TCRbeta library was prepared. In TCRdb, the PCR reads were re-called with MiXCR into one record per CDR3 protein. Counted here are approximately 290,000 distinct CDR3 sequences, more than 9% occurring once; the ten biggest clones make up around 24%. Source: peripheral blood, taken 180 days after TCRalphabeta/CD19-depleted stem cell transplant. These receptor sequences come from a male patient under 10 years old who had a stem cell transplant for chronic granulomatous disease, so the T cells may come from the graft donor.

In this sample, this clonotype turned up many times. V usage is TRBV12-3 or TRBV12-4 and J usage is TRBJ2-2; 10 nucleotides match TRBD2. This CDR3 is built from 17 residues. Losses at the gene ends were 6 bases for V and 4 bases for J; bases not matched to a gene: 11. The CDR3 protein is CASSHEAGGRFTGELFF. The CDR3 nucleotides are TGTGCCAGCAGCCACGAAGCGGGAGGGCGCTTCACCGGGGAGCTGTTTTTT.

In its sample, this clonotype was seen many times. The rearrangement uses TRBV10-3 and TRBJ2-7; TRBD2 matches 8 bases. The CDR3 is made up of 12 amino acids. The V segment lost 10 bases and the J segment 5 bases; nucleotides outside the gene matches: 7. Germline V CDR1 and CDR2: ENHRY, SYGVKD. The DNA of the CDR3 is TGTGCCACCGGGGGGGGAACCCACGAGCAGTACTTC. Translating it yields CATGGGTHEQYF.

The table lists this clonotype with many counts. J is TRBJ2-3 and V is TRBV20-1; D unresolved. The germline gives CDR1 DFQATT, CDR2 SNEGSKA (reference sequence). This CDR3 region has 14 residues. The ends were cut back, 5 bases at V and 4 bases at J, with 16 bases in the middle. For the CDR3, the DNA is TGCAGTGCTCCCCCGTCCCGAGGCGCAGATACGCAGTATTTT. Amino acids: CSAPPSRGADTQYF.

This clonotype was counted at least ten times. The chain uses TRBV7-2 and TRBJ2-7; 11 bases match TRBD2. Germline assignment: CDR1 SGHTA and CDR2 FQGNSA. V lost 5 bases, J lost 2 bases, and 5 bases stayed unmatched. The CDR3 is 15 residues long. The CDR3 DNA reads TGTGCCAGCAGCCTGACTAGCGGGGCTGCCTACGAGCAGTACTTC. Encoded protein: CASSLTSGAAYEQYF.

The sample holds many counts of this clonotype. The V gene is TRBV11-2, the J gene TRBJ2-3; 7 nucleotides align to TRBD2. J gave up 3 bases and V 4 bases, and 13 bases lay outside the gene matches. The germline V gene encodes CDR1 SGHAT and CDR2 FQNNGV. This CDR3 is built from 17 residues. CDR3 bases: TGTGCCAGCAGCTCACCCGGGAAGGGCGGGAGAACAGATACGCAGTATTTT. Residues: CASSSPGKGGRTDTQYF.

The sample holds many counts of this clonotype. V and J are TRBV9 and TRBJ2-1; 8 bases align to TRBD2. The CDR3 totals 17 residues. V was pared by 4 bases and J by 7 bases, with 16 bases of the junction left unmatched. The germline CDR1 and CDR2 sequences are SGDLS and YYNGEE. The CDR3 DNA reads TGTGCCAGCAGCACCATACCAGGGGCTAGCGGGCCAAATGAGCAGTTCTTC. This gives the protein CASSTIPGASGPNEQFF.

This clonotype turned up a few times. The chain recombines TRBV4-1 with TRBJ2-1; D may be TRBD1 (6 bases). Germline CDR1 MGHRA, CDR2 YSYEKL. Deletions cut 0 bases from V and 9 bases from J, with 18 bases between. The CDR3 sequence is 16 residues long. The CDR3 DNA reads TGCGCCAGCAGCCAAGAGGGGAGCAGGGGTGACTGTGAGCAGTTCTTC. It encodes CASSQEGSRGDCEQFF.

This clonotype was counted at least ten times. This rearrangement joins TRBV10-3 to TRBJ2-3; D is possibly TRBD2 (7 bases). The CDR3 covers 16 residues. Germline V gene data show CDR1 as ENHRY and CDR2 as SYGVKD. Trimming left V 4 bases short and J 2 bases short, with 16 bases between. CDR3 in DNA: TGTGCCATCAGTGGGGCGGGGGCCCAACCCACAGATACGCAGTATTTT. It is translated as CAISGAGAQPTDTQYF.

This clonotype was seen ten or more times. The rearrangement uses TRBV29-1 and TRBJ2-7, with D unclear. Germline assignment: CDR1 SQVTM and CDR2 ANQGSEA. The CDR3 is 15 residues long. V lost 4 bases, J lost 0 bases, and 16 bases lay in between. CDR3 in DNA: TGCAGCGTTGGCAGGTTTAGAGGCAGCTCCTACGAGCAGTACTTC. Protein product: CSVGRFRGSSYEQYF.

Points on this clonotype: This may be a read error, as it is one base from a much larger clone. The chain recombines TRBV12-3 or TRBV12-4 with TRBJ1-2; D is possibly TRBD1 (6 bases). This CDR3 is built from 13 residues. V was clipped by 8 bases and J by 4 bases, with 14 bases between them. The CDR3 region is CASCPDRPYGYTF. The DNA for the CDR3 is TGTGCCAGCTGCCCTGACAGGCCCTATGGCTACACCTTC.

In its sample, this clonotype was seen many times. This chain links TRBV20-1 with TRBJ1-5; tentative D call: TRBD1 (6 bases). The germline V gene encodes CDR1 DFQATT and CDR2 SNEGSKA (reference sequence). The CDR3 loop spans 13 amino acids. V gave up 6 bases and J gave up 5 bases, with 14 bases separating them. The chain's CDR3 is CSARGARDQPQHF. The CDR3 DNA follows: TGCAGTGCGAGGGGGGCACGGGATCAGCCCCAGCATTTT.

This clonotype was recorded many times. The chain links TRBV20-1 to TRBJ2-7; D unclear. Germline CDR1 is DFQATT and CDR2 is SNEGSKA (reference sequence). Trimming pared 4 bases from V and 2 bases from J, leaving 9 bases between. This CDR3 has 12 residues. CDR3 loop: CSAKEVTYEQYF. CDR3 nucleotide sequence: TGCAGTGCTAAAGAAGTAACCTACGAGCAGTACTTC.

This clonotype was picked up many times. The rearrangement links TRBV27 to TRBJ2-6; the D is unclear. V was shortened by 7 bases and J by 2 bases, with 12 bases between the two germline ends. CDR3 length: 15 amino acids. Germline values: CDR1 MNHEY, CDR2 SMNVEV (reference sequence). The DNA of the CDR3 is TGTGCCAGCACTAGAATCCCTCCTGGGGCCAACGTCCTGACTTTC. Protein sequence: CASTRIPPGANVLTF.

Remarks on this clonotype: An end of the junction does not agree with germline; a read error may underlie this. J is TRBJ2-1 and V is TRBV3-1, with D perhaps TRBD2 (6 bases). The CDR3 spans 18 residues. The germline gives CDR1 LGHDT, CDR2 YNNKEL (reference sequence). The CDR3 reads CASTQELFAAGEYNEQFF. The CDR3 DNA is TGTGCCAGCACCCAAGAGTTGTTCGCAGCGGGTGAATACAATGAGCAGTTCTTC.

This clonotype came up many times. The chain combines TRBV5-6 with TRBJ2-1, with D unresolved. Germline values: CDR1 SGHDT, CDR2 YYEEEE. This CDR3 is 14 amino acids long. V lost 4 bases to trimming and J lost 6 bases, with 14 bases between them. The CDR3 spells CASSTLSPTNEQFF. DNA for the CDR3: TGTGCCAGCAGCACCTTATCCCCTACCAATGAGCAGTTCTTC.

This clonotype was seen at least ten times. The rearrangement links TRBV7-8 to TRBJ1-1, with D unclear. V lost 2 bases and J lost 0, with 10 bases in between. Looked up from germline, CDR1 is SGHVS and CDR2 is FQNEAQ. The CDR3 consists of 15 residues. The DNA of the CDR3 is TGTGCCAGCAGCTTATCTTCGAATCTGAACACTGAAGCTTTCTTT. Translating it yields CASSLSSNLNTEAFF. Full variable domain (remainder filled in from reference TRBV7-8 and TRBJ1-1): GAGVSQSPRYKVAKRGQDVALRCDPISGHVSLFWYQQALGQGPEFLTYFQNEAQLDKSGLPSDRFFAERPEGSVSTLKIQRTQQEDSAVYLCASSLSSNLNTEAFFGQGTRLTVV.

Ten or more counts support this clonotype. The chain recombines TRBV5-1 with TRBJ2-5; D is ambiguous. The germline gives CDR1 SGHRS, CDR2 YFSETQ. Trimming stripped 5 bases from V and 5 bases from J, with 10 bases between. The CDR3 extends over 12 amino acids. The CDR3 nucleotides read TGCGCCAGCAGGGAAGAGGAGGAGACCCAGTACTTC. Translating gives CASREEEETQYF.

Points on this clonotype: A much more abundant neighbour one base away suggests this may be a read error. The genes are TRBV5-1 and TRBJ1-2; D call uncertain. The CDR3 totals 12 residues. V lost 1 base and J 13 bases, leaving 14 bases between the germline ends. Germline V gene sequence: CDR1 SGHRS, CDR2 YFSETQ. CDR3 in amino acids: CASSLNSLDFTF. DNA of the CDR3: TGCGCCAGCAGCTTGAACAGTTTGGACTTCACCTTC.